The 30 T cell receptor beta chains below come from one sample, sequenced in a study of T-cell memory formation after mild COVID-19. From the 5' RACE reads, TCRdb called clonotypes with MiXCR, one entry per CDR3 protein. The sample yields about 440,000 distinct CDR3 sequences, over 15% seen once. The source material was PBMCs or a T cell subset sorted from them (not recorded which). These receptors came from an adult woman who had mild COVID-19 (a few samples of this study predate the infection). Cell type and time point are not known.

This clonotype was detected only a few times. J is TRBJ2-3 and V is TRBV7-2; D may correspond to TRBD1 or TRBD2 (5 bases each). Trimming removed 3 bases at V and 6 bases at J, with 13 bases between. The CDR3 contains 14 residues. The germline V gene has CDR1 SGHTA and CDR2 FQGNSA. The CDR3 is CASSFGTDLDTQYF. CDR3 in DNA: TGTGCCAGCAGCTTCGGGACCGACTTGGATACGCAGTATTTT.

This clonotype has just a few counts. The J gene is TRBJ1-2, the V gene TRBV28; the D is unclear. This CDR3 contains 16 residues. The germline gives CDR1 MDHEN, CDR2 SYDVKM. V lost 5 bases and J lost 4, with 20 bases in between. CDR3 amino acids: CASSLHPLTDRYGYTF. The CDR3 nucleotides are TGTGCCAGCAGTCTTCACCCCCTCACGGATCGCTATGGCTACACCTTC.

The sample holds many counts of this clonotype. The V gene is TRBV7-2, the J gene TRBJ1-1, with TRBD1 identical over 8 bases. Unmatched junction bases numbered 10, after V lost 5 bases and J lost 5 bases. There are 15 residues in the CDR3. The germline gives CDR1 SGHTA, CDR2 FQGNSA. CDR3 amino acids: CASSLSGQGLTEAFF. CDR3 coding DNA: TGTGCCAGCAGCCTAAGCGGACAGGGCTTGACTGAAGCTTTCTTT. The complete variable domain, with remaining parts taken from reference TRBV7-2 and TRBJ1-1, reads GAGVSQSPSNKVTEKGKDVELRCDPISGHTALYWYRQSLGQGLEFLIYFQGNSAPDKSGLPSDRFSAERTGGSVSTLTIQRTQQEDSAVYLCASSLSGQGLTEAFFGQGTRLTVV.

This chain joins TRBV19 and TRBJ1-2; 7 bases match TRBD1. CDR1 is LNHDA and CDR2 is SQIVND in the germline V gene (reference sequence). V lost 8 bases, J lost 7 bases, and 19 bases stayed unmatched. The CDR3 is 16 amino acids. CDR3 region: CASQPDLGQEAGGYTF. The DNA for the CDR3 is TGTGCCAGTCAACCCGACCTTGGACAGGAGGCGGGTGGCTACACCTTC.

This chain joins TRBV21-1 and TRBJ2-2; TRBD2 is the table's D call and was not checked against the DNA. TRBV21-1 is annotated as a pseudogene. The CDR3 spans 15 residues. The CDR3 loop is CASSNSGRDTGELFF. The CDR3 DNA follows: TGTGCCAGCAGCAATAGCGGGAGGGACACCGGGGAGCTGTTTTTT.

V is TRBV6-5 and J is TRBJ1-2; D might be TRBD1 (6 bases). Trimming stripped 6 bases from V and 6 bases from J, with 20 bases between. The CDR3 covers 15 residues. CDR1 MNHEY and CDR2 SVGAGI come from the germline V gene. DNA for the CDR3: TGTGCCAGCAGCATCGCCTACAGGGTTAATCATGGCTACACCTTC. As protein: CASSIAYRVNHGYTF.

This clonotype was observed a few times. The rearrangement links TRBV4-2 to TRBJ2-3, with a possible D match to TRBD2 (6 bases). Germline loops: CDR1 LGHNA, CDR2 YNFKEQ. The CDR3 is 21 residues long. V lost 0 bases and J lost 1, with 26 bases in between. CDR3 residues: CASSQDNLGGKLDLRTDTQYF. For the CDR3, the DNA is TGTGCCAGCAGCCAAGATAATCTAGGAGGGAAGTTGGATTTGCGCACAGATACGCAGTATTTT.

The table lists this clonotype with a few counts. This chain joins TRBV5-1 and TRBJ1-1, with D tentatively TRBD1 (5 bases). The length of the CDR3 is 13 residues. The V and J ends lost 5 bases and 2 bases respectively, with 10 bases between them. CDR1 is SGHRS, CDR2 YFSETQ, per germline. The CDR3 DNA follows: TGCGCCAGCAGACGGGACGGTAACACTGAAGCTTTCTTT. It is translated as CASRRDGNTEAFF.

The chain recombines TRBV4-1 with TRBJ1-1; no firm D call. CDR3 length: 13 residues. Germline CDR1 reads MGHRA; CDR2 reads YSYEKL. The germline V and J ends were trimmed by 4 bases and 6 bases, with 12 bases remaining between them. The CDR3 sequence is CASSPMPQSEAFF. Written as DNA, the CDR3 is TGCGCCAGCAGCCCCATGCCGCAGTCTGAAGCTTTCTTT.

The gene calls are TRBV5-1 and TRBJ2-1, with TRBD2 identical over 10 bases. The CDR3 runs 16 residues. Per the germline V gene, CDR1 is SGHRS and CDR2 is YFSETQ. V shed 3 bases, J shed 3 bases, and the junction held 6 bases outside the gene matches. The CDR3 DNA reads TGCGCCAGCAGCTGGGGGACTAGCGCCGTCTACAATGAGCAGTTCTTC. Translating it yields CASSWGTSAVYNEQFF.

This clonotype was picked up a small number of times. The chain joins TRBV4-1 to TRBJ2-2; no reliable D call. V lost 1 base to trimming and J lost 1 base, with 7 bases between them. In germline, CDR1 is MGHRA, CDR2 YSYEKL. This CDR3 is built from 15 residues. The CDR3 region is CASSQGLMNTGELFF. Here the CDR3 DNA reads TGCGCCAGCAGCCAAGGGCTGATGAACACCGGGGAGCTGTTTTTT.

The V call is TRBV7-9, the J call TRBJ2-1; the match to TRBD2 covers 8 bases. Germline assignment: CDR1 SEHNR and CDR2 FQNEAQ (reference sequence). This CDR3 has 16 amino acids. J was trimmed by 3 bases and V by 5 bases; bases with no gene match: 9. The CDR3 sequence: CASSEPGLVVYNEQFF. The CDR3 nucleotides are TGTGCCAGCAGCGAACCGGGACTAGTTGTCTACAATGAGCAGTTCTTC.

V gene TRBV7-2 combines with J gene TRBJ2-5; no clear D. Trimming took 6 bases from V and 1 from J, leaving 12 bases between them. Germline V gene sequence: CDR1 SGHTA, CDR2 FQGNSA. The CDR3 runs 14 residues. DNA for the CDR3: TGTGCCAGCAGGTCGAAGCAGCCCCAAGAGACCCAGTACTTC. Protein: CASRSKQPQETQYF.

The chain employs TRBV5-6 and TRBJ2-7; D uncertain. The CDR3 is made up of 15 amino acids. CDR1 and CDR2 from the germline V gene are SGHDT and YYEEEE. Trimming stripped 1 base from V and 0 bases from J, with 11 bases between. This chain's CDR3 is CASSLFGARSYEQYF. The DNA for the CDR3 is TGTGCCAGCAGCTTGTTTGGAGCGCGCTCCTACGAGCAGTACTTC.

The V gene is TRBV20-1, the J gene TRBJ1-6, with 10 bases that match TRBD1. Germline assignment: CDR1 DFQATT and CDR2 SNEGSKA (reference sequence). The junction had 3 bases not matched to a gene; V was cut back by 1 base and J by 3 bases. The CDR3 loop spans 16 amino acids. The DNA for the CDR3 is TGCAGTGCTAGAGGTCGGACAGGGGGCTATAATTCACCCCTCCACTTT. It translates to CSARGRTGGYNSPLHF.

This clonotype has just a few counts. The chain couples TRBV20-1 to TRBJ2-1; TRBD2 aligns across 11 bases. Germline V gene sequence: CDR1 DFQATT, CDR2 SNEGSKA (reference sequence). The J segment lost 7 bases and the V segment lost 0 bases, leaving 14 bases of the junction unmatched. This CDR3 contains 18 residues. The CDR3 region has the DNA TGCAGTGCTAGAGATTACCCTGGGACTAGCGGAACACTGAATGAGCAGTTCTTC. Translated, it gives CSARDYPGTSGTLNEQFF.

This chain joins TRBV6-5 and TRBJ2-3; TRBD2 aligns across 10 bases. CDR1 and CDR2 (germline): MNHEY, SVGAGI. This CDR3 spans 17 amino acids. V trimming: 4 bases; J trimming: 2 bases; junction bases outside the gene matches: 9. CDR3 DNA: TGTGCCAGCAGTTCATCTCTAGCGGGGGTTAACACAGATACGCAGTATTTT. Residues: CASSSSLAGVNTDTQYF.

As DNA, the CDR3 is TGCGCCAGCAGCGGCTTCCCGGGACAGGTTTTTAGCAATCAGCCCCAGCATTTT. This gives the protein CASSGFPGQVFSNQPQHF. The chain is built from TRBV5-1 and TRBJ1-5, with TRBD1 identical over 8 bases. There are 18 residues in the CDR3. V lost 4 bases, J lost 0 bases, and 12 bases stayed unmatched. CDR1 and CDR2 (germline): SGHRS, YFSETQ. Supplemented by reference TRBV5-1 and TRBJ1-5, the full variable domain reads KAGVTQTPRYLIKTRGQQVTLSCSPISGHRSVSWYQQTPGQGLQFLFEYFSETQRNKGNFPGRFSGRQFSNSRSEMNVSTLELGDSALYLCASSGFPGQVFSNQPQHFGDGTRLSIL.

The genes are TRBV7-9 and TRBJ1-1; the D is unclear. V was pared by 5 bases and J by 3 bases, with 16 bases between. This CDR3 has 15 amino acids. Germline assignment: CDR1 SEHNR and CDR2 FQNEAQ (reference sequence). The CDR3 DNA is TGTGCCAGCAGCCCACCCGATAAGGCGGACACTGAAGCTTTCTTT. Its translation is CASSPPDKADTEAFF. The full variable domain, in which reference TRBV7-9 and TRBJ1-1 provide the parts outside the CDR3, is DTGVSQNPRHKITKRGQNVTFRCDPISEHNRLYWYRQTLGQGPEFLTYFQNEAQLEKSRLLSDRFSAERPKGSFSTLEIQRTEQGDSAMYLCASSPPDKADTEAFFGQGTRLTVV.

The CDR3 loop is CASSLLGPTDTQYF. The CDR3 DNA reads TGCGCCAGCAGCTTGCTAGGACCCACAGATACGCAGTATTTT. The chain couples TRBV5-1 to TRBJ2-3; D is undetermined. Germline CDR1 and CDR2: SGHRS and YFSETQ. V lost 1 base to trimming and J lost 2 bases, with 8 bases between them. CDR3 length: 14 amino acids.

The genes are TRBV28 and TRBJ1-3; 8 positions match TRBD1. The V gene end was trimmed by 1 base and the J gene end by 1 base; junction bases not matched to a gene: 6. The CDR3 consists of 17 residues. CDR1 MDHEN and CDR2 SYDVKM come from the germline V gene. The CDR3 bases are TGTGCCAGCAGTTTATTACAGGGGGATCTATCTGGAAACACCATATATTTT. It yields the protein CASSLLQGDLSGNTIYF. The entire variable domain, with the rest obtained from reference TRBV28 and TRBJ1-3, is as follows: DVKVTQSSRYLVKRTGEKVFLECVQDMDHENMFWYRQDPGLGLRLIYFSYDVKMKEKGDIPEGYSVSREKKERFSLILESASTNQTSMYLCASSLLQGDLSGNTIYFGEGSWLTVV.

The chain combines TRBV5-1 with TRBJ2-1, with D perhaps being TRBD1 or TRBD2 (5 bases each). The V end lost 7 bases, the J end lost 4 bases, and 15 bases lay between the germline ends. The CDR3 consists of 14 residues. Germline V lookup: CDR1 SGHRS, CDR2 YFSETQ. The CDR3 reads CASQRDAAYNEQFF. The DNA of the CDR3 is TGCGCCAGCCAACGGGACGCAGCATACAATGAGCAGTTCTTC.

V gene TRBV4-3 combines with J gene TRBJ1-2; 7 nucleotides align to TRBD1. The CDR3 totals 16 residues. In germline, CDR1 is LGHNA, CDR2 YSLEER. Trimming removed 0 bases from V and 4 bases from J; junction bases left unmatched: 8. CDR3 region: CASSQDWIGGGYGYTF. The DNA of the CDR3 is TGCGCCAGCAGCCAAGATTGGATAGGGGGCGGCTATGGCTACACCTTC.

This clonotype was found a few times. The chain joins TRBV2 to TRBJ2-3, with D tentatively TRBD1 or TRBD2 (5 bases each). Trimming removed 5 bases at V and 2 bases at J, with 14 bases between. CDR1 and CDR2 from the germline V gene are SNHLY and FYNNEI. This CDR3 has 15 amino acids. The CDR3 sequence: CASSFITGTTDTQYF. The CDR3 DNA sequence: TGTGCCAGCAGTTTCATCACGGGGACCACAGATACGCAGTATTTT.

V and J are TRBV7-6 and TRBJ1-2; maybe TRBD1 (5 bases). V was cut by 2 bases and J by 5 bases, with 15 bases left in between. The CDR3 spans 15 residues. In germline, CDR1 is SGHVS, CDR2 FNYEAQ. For the CDR3, the DNA is TGTGCCAGCAGCTTACAGGGAGCTCCCGAATATGGCTACACCTTC. It translates to CASSLQGAPEYGYTF.

The rearrangement joins TRBV19 to TRBJ2-7; D is ambiguous. The CDR3 runs to 15 residues. Trimming left V 6 bases short and J 3 bases short, with 18 bases between. Germline loops: CDR1 LNHDA, CDR2 SQIVND (reference sequence). DNA of the CDR3: TGTGCCAGTAGGAGCCCCCCAGGCGGAAACTACGAGCAGTACTTC. Its translation: CASRSPPGGNYEQYF.

This clonotype was found many times. The gene calls are TRBV9 and TRBJ2-1; no clear D gene. V was cut by 0 bases and J by 0 bases, with 10 bases left in between. Germline lookup yields CDR1 SGDLS and CDR2 YYNGEE. The CDR3 is 16 amino acids. The CDR3 loop reads CASSVDGGYSYNEQFF. CDR3 DNA sequence: TGTGCCAGCAGCGTAGATGGCGGATACTCCTACAATGAGCAGTTCTTC.

The chain uses TRBV12-3 or TRBV12-4 and TRBJ2-1; 8 positions agree with TRBD2. This CDR3 comprises 16 residues. Unmatched junction bases numbered 7, after V lost 6 bases and J lost 0 bases. CDR3 nucleotides: TGTGCCAGCAGCTATACAGCGGGGGTCTCCTACAATGAGCAGTTCTTC. Its translation: CASSYTAGVSYNEQFF.

This clonotype was counted between two and nine times. The chain links TRBV3-1 to TRBJ2-4; perhaps TRBD1 as D (6 bases). Germline CDR1 reads LGHDT; CDR2 reads YNNKEL (reference sequence). The V end was cut by 4 bases, the J end by 1 base, with 11 bases between. The CDR3 contains 15 residues. CDR3 residues: CASSPRQGAKNIQYF. The CDR3 region has the DNA TGTGCCAGCAGCCCCAGGCAGGGGGCCAAAAACATTCAGTACTTC.

In this sample, this clonotype turned up a few times. The genes are TRBV12-3 or TRBV12-4 and TRBJ2-7, with D maybe TRBD1 (6 bases). The CDR3 spans 14 residues. V was cut by 7 bases and J by 3 bases, with 16 bases left in between. CDR3 sequence reads: CASTQDSNSYEQYF. For the CDR3, the DNA is TGTGCCAGCACCCAGGACAGTAATAGCTACGAGCAGTACTTC.